The 27 T cell receptor beta chains below all came from one sample that was sequenced in a study of T cell responses to AZD1222 COVID-19 vaccine. Clones were read by immunoSEQ multiplex PCR, and TCRdb kept only the in-frame ones, dropping some. The sample includes 190,000 or so clones, more than 70% seen only once; the top ten take roughly 25%. Here the sequenced sample was peripheral blood, taken 28 days after the second AZD1222 dose. These receptors all stem from an adult who received the AZD1222 COVID-19 vaccine.

This chain joins TRBV5-1 and TRBJ1-3; D remains unclear. V dropped 5 bases and J dropped 9 bases, with 15 bases sitting between them. The CDR3 sequence is 13 residues long. Germline CDR1 and CDR2: SGHRS and YFSETQ. The CDR3 DNA sequence: TGCGCCAGCAGTGACGGACTCGAAAGCACCATATATTTT. It codes for CASSDGLESTIYF. The full variable domain, in which reference TRBV5-1 and TRBJ1-3 provide the parts outside the CDR3, is KAGVTQTPRYLIKTRGQQVTLSCSPISGHRSVSWYQQTPGQGLQFLFEYFSETQRNKGNFPGRFSGRQFSNSRSEMNVSTLELGDSALYLCASSDGLESTIYFGEGSWLTVV.

This clone was found a few times. Here the CDR3 reads CATSAPIAPYEQYF. In DNA form, the CDR3 reads TGTGCCACCAGTGCCCCCATAGCCCCCTACGAGCAGTACTTC. V is TRBV24-1 and J is TRBJ2-7; D ambiguous. This CDR3 spans 14 amino acids. Trimming pared 5 bases from V and 2 bases from J, leaving 12 bases between. Germline V gene sequence: CDR1 KGHDR, CDR2 SFDVKD.

The chain recombines TRBV4-3 with TRBJ2-1; 14 bases map to TRBD2. Trimming removed 4 bases from V and 2 bases from J; junction bases left unmatched: 4. From germline, CDR1 is LGHNA and CDR2 YSLEER. This CDR3 region has 17 residues. The CDR3 nucleotides are TGCGCCAGCAGCCGCGGGACTAGCGGGAGTCCCTACAATGAGCAGTTCTTC. Amino acid sequence: CASSRGTSGSPYNEQFF.

The gene calls are TRBV27 and TRBJ2-3, with D perhaps matching TRBD1 or TRBD2 (5 bases each). From germline, CDR1 is MNHEY and CDR2 SMNVEV (reference sequence). The CDR3 loop spans 15 amino acids. Trimming pared 2 bases from V and 3 bases from J, leaving 12 bases between. The CDR3 DNA reads as TGTGCCAGCAGTTTAGGGGGACGTACTACAGATACGCAGTATTTT. Its translation: CASSLGGRTTDTQYF.

This clone has only a few counts. The chain links TRBV2 to TRBJ2-7, with D possibly matching TRBD2 (5 bases). Trimming shortened V by 2 bases and J by 2 bases, and 13 bases separated the two germline ends. Germline V lookup: CDR1 SNHLY, CDR2 FYNNEI. This CDR3 region has 15 residues. CDR3 nucleotides: TGTGCCAGCAGTGAATTAAGGACTTTGACCTACGAGCAGTACTTC. Protein sequence: CASSELRTLTYEQYF. The full variable domain, in which reference TRBV2 and TRBJ2-7 provide the parts outside the CDR3, is EPEVTQTPSHQVTQMGQEVILRCVPISNHLYFYWYRQILGQKVEFLVSFYNNEISEKSEIFDDQFSVERPDGSNFTLKIRSTKLEDSAMYFCASSELRTLTYEQYFGPGTRLTVT.

The V and J genes are TRBV21-1 and TRBJ2-7; the D call of TRBD1 is as the table states it, not checked on the DNA. TRBV21-1 is marked as a pseudogene. The CDR3 length is 15 residues. The CDR3 DNA sequence: TGTGCCAGCAGCATCCTCGGATGGACAGGGGACAGACGGTACTTC. Amino acids: CASSILGWTGDRRYF.

V gene TRBV7-3 combines with J gene TRBJ2-3; D perhaps matches TRBD2 (5 bases). The CDR3 contains 13 residues. V gave up 8 bases and J gave up 10 bases, with 19 bases separating them. CDR1 SGHTA and CDR2 FQGTGA come from the germline V gene. The CDR3, as DNA: TGTGCCAGCTCCGACTACCCGGCTCAAGCGCAGTATTTT. Its translation: CASSDYPAQAQYF. Full variable domain (remainder filled in from reference TRBV7-3 and TRBJ2-3): GAGVSQTPSNKVTEKGKYVELRCDPISGHTALYWYRQSLGQGPEFLIYFQGTGAADDSGLPNDRFFAVRPEGSVSTLKIQRTERGDSAVYLCASSDYPAQAQYFGPGTRLTVL.

The gene calls are TRBV6-5 and TRBJ2-3, with D unresolved. Germline loops: CDR1 MNHEY, CDR2 SVGAGI. V was cut by 2 bases and J by 1 base, with 4 bases left in between. The CDR3 consists of 13 residues. CDR3 nucleotides: TGTGCCAGCAGTTACGTGGGCACAGATACGCAGTATTTT. This sequence encodes CASSYVGTDTQYF.

This chain joins TRBV11-2 and TRBJ2-5, with no clear D. The germline V and J ends were trimmed by 1 base and 4 bases, with 7 bases remaining between them. From germline, CDR1 is SGHAT and CDR2 FQNNGV. This CDR3 has 13 residues. CDR3 in DNA: TGTGCCAGCAGCTTAGGTTTCGGAGAGACCCAGTACTTC. Its translation: CASSLGFGETQYF.

The chain links TRBV28 to TRBJ2-7; 8 bases align to TRBD1. Germline values: CDR1 MDHEN, CDR2 SYDVKM. With 6 bases clipped from V and 2 bases from J, the junction kept 6 bases outside the gene matches. The CDR3 covers 14 residues. CDR3 region: CASRHLTGAYEQYF. In nucleotides, the CDR3 is TGTGCCAGCAGACACCTGACAGGGGCCTACGAGCAGTACTTC.

The chain recombines TRBV6-2 or TRBV6-3 with TRBJ1-5, with TRBD1 as a possible D gene (6 bases). CDR3 size: 14 residues. V was shortened by 3 bases and J by 5 bases, with 11 bases between the two germline ends. CDR1 is MNHEY and CDR2 is SVGEGT in the germline V gene. CDR3 DNA: TGTGCCAGCAGTTATGGGGACAAGTATCAGCCCCAGCATTTT. This encodes CASSYGDKYQPQHF.

In its sample, this clone was seen once. Sequence at one end of the junction differs from germline and may be a read error. V is TRBV7-7 and J is TRBJ2-3; 10 nucleotides agree with TRBD2. Germline-derived CDR1 and CDR2 are SSHAT and FNYEAQ (reference sequence). The CDR3 length is 13 residues. This chain's CDR3 is CASSLGTSEAQYF. The CDR3 region has the DNA TGTGCTAGCAGCCTAGGGACTAGCGAGGCGCAGTATTTT.

The gene calls are TRBV19 and TRBJ2-1; 7 bases fit TRBD2. The CDR3 covers 16 residues. V trimming: 5 bases; J trimming: 2 bases; junction bases outside the gene matches: 9. Per the germline V gene, CDR1 is LNHDA and CDR2 is SQIVND (reference sequence). In DNA form, the CDR3 reads TGTGCCAGTAGTGGCCCGACGGCGGGAGCCTACAATGAGCAGTTCTTC. It encodes CASSGPTAGAYNEQFF.

This clone was counted once. This chain links TRBV5-6 with TRBJ2-5; D call uncertain. V lost 4 bases to trimming and J lost 5 bases, with 12 bases between them. CDR1 and CDR2 (germline): SGHDT, YYEEEE. This CDR3 comprises 13 residues. The CDR3 loop reads CASSLRAQETQYF. The CDR3 DNA reads as TGTGCCAGCAGCCTCCGAGCCCAGGAGACCCAGTACTTC.

The V call is TRBV24-1, the J call TRBJ2-7; no clear D gene. The CDR3 has 13 residues. Between the trimmed V and J ends, which lost 7 bases and 2 bases, there was a span of 11 bases. The germline CDR1 and CDR2 sequences are KGHDR and SFDVKD. CDR3 nucleotide sequence: TGTGCCACCAGGGAGACTCGAACCTACGAGCAGTACTTC. Protein: CATRETRTYEQYF.

This chain uses TRBV6-5 with TRBJ1-6; 8 positions match TRBD1. This CDR3 has 11 residues. CDR1 is MNHEY, CDR2 SVGAGI, per germline. Trimming removed 2 bases from V and 18 bases from J; junction bases left unmatched: 3. This CDR3 is CASSYTGQGHF. The CDR3 DNA follows: TGTGCCAGCAGTTACACCGGACAGGGCCACTTT.

The chain uses TRBV5-1 and TRBJ2-7; maybe TRBD1 (6 bases). CDR1 SGHRS and CDR2 YFSETQ come from the germline V gene. With 2 bases removed from V and 5 bases from J, the gap between germline ends came to 14 bases. CDR3 length: 14 amino acids. This CDR3 is CASSFGTNPDEQYF. The CDR3 DNA sequence: TGCGCCAGCAGCTTCGGGACAAATCCTGACGAGCAGTACTTC. Using reference TRBV5-1 and TRBJ2-7 for the parts outside the CDR3, the full variable domain is KAGVTQTPRYLIKTRGQQVTLSCSPISGHRSVSWYQQTPGQGLQFLFEYFSETQRNKGNFPGRFSGRQFSNSRSEMNVSTLELGDSALYLCASSFGTNPDEQYFGPGTRLTVT.

The chain combines TRBV6-2 or TRBV6-3 with TRBJ2-2, with 9 bases lining up with TRBD2. Trimming cost V 2 bases and J 7 bases; bases outside gene matches: 8. The CDR3 contains 16 residues. Per the germline V gene, CDR1 is MNHEY and CDR2 is SVGEGT. This chain's CDR3 is CASSYRVREGGGELFF. The CDR3 region has the DNA TGTGCCAGCAGTTACCGCGTGCGGGAGGGCGGCGGGGAGCTGTTTTTT.

V and J are TRBV30 and TRBJ1-6; 9 nucleotides agree with TRBD1. Germline V CDR1 and CDR2: GTSNPN, SVGIG (reference sequence). The CDR3 spans 12 residues. V shed 8 bases, J shed 10 bases, and the junction held 6 bases outside the gene matches. CDR3 coding DNA: TGTGCCGGACAGGGGCTTGGCTCACCCCTCCACTTT. Its protein is CAGQGLGSPLHF.

V and J are TRBV9 and TRBJ2-5; D is perhaps TRBD2 (6 bases). Trimming took off 3 bases at V and 3 bases at J, with 18 bases between the two ends. The CDR3 spans 16 residues. Germline V gene lookup returns CDR1 SGDLS and CDR2 YYNGEE. The CDR3 region is CASSAVQGGQKETQYF. CDR3 nucleotides: TGTGCCAGCAGCGCCGTTCAGGGAGGCCAAAAAGAGACCCAGTACTTC.

The V and J genes are TRBV28 and TRBJ1-2; D gene ambiguous. Per germline, CDR1 MDHEN and CDR2 SYDVKM. This CDR3 has 14 amino acids. V shed 4 bases and J shed 4 bases, with 13 bases lying between them. The CDR3 nucleotides are TGTGCCAGCAGTTCGATGGGCAGGAGCTATGGCTACACCTTC. Amino acid sequence: CASSSMGRSYGYTF.

This clone was recorded once. This chain joins TRBV29-1 and TRBJ2-1; D gene unclear. V lost 0 bases, J lost 0 bases, and 9 bases lay in between. The length of the CDR3 is 15 residues. CDR1 and CDR2 from the germline V gene are SQVTM and ANQGSEA. The CDR3 DNA is TGCAGCGTTGAAGATTTGCGGAGCTCCTACAATGAGCAGTTCTTC. Protein product: CSVEDLRSSYNEQFF.

The rearrangement links TRBV9 to TRBJ1-2, with TRBD1 identical over 8 bases. Trimming at V came to 4 bases and at J to 8 bases, leaving 22 bases not matched to a gene. The germline V gene encodes CDR1 SGDLS and CDR2 YYNGEE. The CDR3 has 18 amino acids. The CDR3 nucleotides are TGTGCCAGCAGCCGACGGACAGGGACCTTTCTGACGGACGGCGGCTACACCTTC. Translating it yields CASSRRTGTFLTDGGYTF.

J is TRBJ2-1 and V is TRBV28; D unresolved. Germline V gives CDR1 MDHEN, CDR2 SYDVKM. This CDR3 has 12 residues. V lost 5 bases and J lost 9, with 11 bases in between. CDR3 region: CASSDPMGEQFF. DNA for the CDR3: TGTGCCAGCAGTGACCCCATGGGTGAGCAGTTCTTC.

The chain carries TRBV7-9 and TRBJ2-5; D might be TRBD1 (6 bases). The CDR3 extends over 18 amino acids. Germline lookup yields CDR1 SEHNR and CDR2 FQNEAQ (reference sequence). V lost 7 bases and J 2 bases, leaving 26 bases between the germline ends. The CDR3 DNA reads as TGTGCCAGCACAGGGAAATGGGGGCGACAGATTCTACAAGAGACCCAGTACTTC. This translates into CASTGKWGRQILQETQYF.

This clone was observed once. The chain uses TRBV5-6 and TRBJ2-5; D gene uncertain. The CDR3 is 13 amino acids. Germline values: CDR1 SGHDT, CDR2 YYEEEE. V was cut by 0 bases and J by 2 bases, with 5 bases left in between. CDR3 DNA: TGTGCCAGCAGCTTGGGCTTTCAAGAGACCCAGTACTTC. It codes for CASSLGFQETQYF.

The J gene is TRBJ2-7, the V gene TRBV4-3; 10 bases are shared with TRBD2. The CDR3 is made up of 18 amino acids. V trimming: 2 bases; J trimming: 0 bases; junction bases outside the gene matches: 10. Germline V CDR1 and CDR2: LGHNA, YSLEER. For the CDR3, the DNA is TGCGCCAGCAGCCAACAAAGACCTAGCGGGGGTGCCTCCTACGAGCAGTACTTC. This encodes CASSQQRPSGGASYEQYF.